Here is one TCR beta chain with its context. This specimen comes from a study of T cell repertoires in cytomegalovirus infection. Study in general: Public TCR beta signatures provided an indication of both CMV infection and a matching HLA type.

The ends were cut back, 10 bases at V and 5 bases at J, with 20 bases in the middle. CDR3 length equals 14 residues. Germline V gene sequence: CDR1 MNHEY, CDR2 SMNVEV (reference sequence). Via MiXCR, TCRdb re-called the reads, giving one row per CDR3 protein. Counted here are approximately 200,000 distinct CDR3 sequences, 28% occurring once; the ten biggest clones make up approximately 30%. Material for sequencing was PBMCs. The receptor was isolated from a human donor in good health (CMV status not recorded). Some clones in this sample may be carry-over from other donors' samples. The rearrangement uses TRBV27 and TRBJ1-1; D might be TRBD1 (5 bases). As DNA, the CDR3 is TGTGCCACCAAAGTGGGACTTAGACGAACTGAAGCTTTCTTT. This sequence encodes CATKVGLRRTEAFF.